This passage covers 32 T cell receptor beta chains from one sample sequenced in a study of T-cell memory formation after mild COVID-19. One entry per CDR3 protein, called by TCRdb with MiXCR from the 5' RACE reads. This sample has hundreds of thousands of distinct CDR3 sequences, with under 15% found just once. What was sequenced was PBMCs or a T cell subset sorted from them (not recorded which). All receptors come from a man in his late teens or twenties who had mild COVID-19 (a few samples of this study predate the infection). Cell type and time point are not known.

This clonotype was seen repeatedly, ten times or more. The gene calls are TRBV3-1 and TRBJ2-2, with D possibly TRBD2 on 6 matching bases. Germline values: CDR1 LGHDT, CDR2 YNNKEL (reference sequence). This CDR3 is 14 amino acids long. V was clipped by 7 bases and J by 11 bases, with 20 bases between them. CDR3 DNA: TGTGCCAGCAAGGGAGGACACCCGTGGGGAGAGCTGTTTTTT. It yields the protein CASKGGHPWGELFF.

This clonotype showed up just a few times. V is TRBV12-5 and J is TRBJ1-5; D is uncertain. The V end lost 0 bases, the J end lost 12 bases, and 12 bases lay between the germline ends. The V gene's germline CDR1 is LGHNT and CDR2 FRNRAP. The CDR3 runs to 13 residues. The CDR3 coding sequence is TGTGCTAGTGGTTTGGTTCCGGTGTCAGTCCAGCATTTT. This gives the protein CASGLVPVSVQHF.

This clonotype was seen a few times. The genes are TRBV5-4 and TRBJ2-7, with TRBD2 as a possible D gene (6 bases). With 0 bases removed from V and 5 bases from J, the gap between germline ends came to 15 bases. The CDR3 loop spans 15 amino acids. Germline CDR1 reads SGHNT; CDR2 reads YYREEE (reference sequence). The CDR3 sequence is CASSLASEGRHEQYV. The DNA of the CDR3 is TGTGCCAGCAGCTTGGCCTCGGAGGGTCGCCACGAGCAGTACGTC.

This clonotype has just a few counts. This chain connects TRBV19 to TRBJ1-2; D not resolved. Trimming cost V 2 bases and J 6 bases, with 10 bases left between them. Germline CDR1 is LNHDA and CDR2 is SQIVND (reference sequence). The CDR3 is 13 amino acids. The DNA of the CDR3 is TGTGCCAGTAGTATATCGGTGGGGAATGGCTACACCTTC. It specifies CASSISVGNGYTF.

This clonotype has a count of ten or more. The chain has TRBV11-2 and TRBJ1-1, with D uncertain. CDR3 length equals 13 residues. Germline CDR1 and CDR2: SGHAT and FQNNGV. Between the trimmed V and J ends, which lost 5 bases and 5 bases, there was a span of 12 bases. CDR3: CASSLNSGTEAFF. CDR3 DNA sequence: TGTGCCAGCAGCCTGAACTCGGGAACTGAAGCTTTCTTT.

This clonotype occurred a few times. V and J are TRBV7-3 and TRBJ2-1; D unresolved. This CDR3 has 15 amino acids. The germline V gene encodes CDR1 SGHTA and CDR2 FQGTGA. Trimming cost V 5 bases and J 4 bases, with 15 bases left between them. The CDR3 loop is CASSVDPDPYNEQFF. In nucleotides, the CDR3 is TGTGCCAGCAGCGTCGACCCGGACCCTTACAATGAGCAGTTCTTC. Together with reference TRBV7-3 and TRBJ2-1, the CDR3 gives the full variable domain: GAGVSQTPSNKVTEKGKYVELRCDPISGHTALYWYRQSLGQGPEFLIYFQGTGAADDSGLPNDRFFAVRPEGSVSTLKIQRTERGDSAVYLCASSVDPDPYNEQFFGPGTRLTVL.

This clonotype was seen only a few times. The chain links TRBV5-6 to TRBJ1-6; D remains unclear. CDR3 length: 13 residues. Trimming took off 3 bases at V and 6 bases at J, with 7 bases between the two ends. The germline CDR1 and CDR2 sequences are SGHDT and YYEEEE. CDR3 sequence reads: CASSSWANSPLHF. The CDR3 nucleotides are TGTGCCAGCAGCTCATGGGCTAATTCACCCCTCCACTTT.

This clonotype came up a few times. This chain joins TRBV10-3 and TRBJ1-5, with no clear D. CDR1 and CDR2 from the germline V gene are ENHRY and SYGVKD. Between the trimmed V and J ends, which lost 0 bases and 4 bases, there was a span of 7 bases. The CDR3 is made up of 14 amino acids. Here the CDR3 reads CAISESGGNQPQHF. Written as DNA, the CDR3 is TGTGCCATCAGTGAGTCGGGTGGAAATCAGCCCCAGCATTTT.

CDR3 bases: TGCAGTGCTAGAGACGCACGGACAGGGGATCAGCCCCAGCATTTT. This codes for CSARDARTGDQPQHF. The chain recombines TRBV20-1 with TRBJ1-5, with 9 bases matching TRBD1. J was trimmed by 5 bases and V by 0 bases; bases with no gene match: 5. Germline loops: CDR1 DFQATT, CDR2 SNEGSKA (reference sequence). The CDR3 is made up of 15 amino acids.

Ten or more counts support this clonotype. The chain combines TRBV11-2 with TRBJ2-5; 7 nucleotides align to TRBD1. Germline V gives CDR1 SGHAT, CDR2 FQNNGV. Trimming took 3 bases from V and 0 from J; bases not matched to a gene: 4. The length of the CDR3 is 15 residues. The CDR3 reads CASSFDRAYQETQYF. CDR3 DNA sequence: TGTGCCAGCAGCTTCGACAGGGCGTACCAAGAGACCCAGTACTTC.

The chain combines TRBV7-2 with TRBJ2-3; 8 bases match TRBD2. Germline V gene sequence: CDR1 SGHTA, CDR2 FQGNSA. The length of the CDR3 is 15 residues. The ends lost 3 bases at V and 1 base at J; junction bases unmatched: 3. CDR3 coding DNA: TGTGCCAGCAGCTTTAGCGGGGTCCGCACAGATACGCAGTATTTT. This gives the protein CASSFSGVRTDTQYF.

This clonotype occurred a few times. V usage is TRBV6-2 or TRBV6-3 and J usage is TRBJ2-3; D remains ambiguous. The V end was cut by 5 bases, the J end by 6 bases, with 9 bases between. Germline V gene sequence: CDR1 MNHEY, CDR2 SVGEGT. This CDR3 comprises 12 residues. The CDR3 here is CASSDPTDTQYF. CDR3 nucleotides: TGTGCCAGCAGTGACCCCACGGATACGCAGTATTTT.

The rearrangement uses TRBV7-3 and TRBJ2-4; 7 bases are a match to TRBD1. V was pared by 5 bases and J by 13 bases, with 8 bases of the junction left unmatched. Per the germline V gene, CDR1 is SGHTA and CDR2 is FQGTGA. The CDR3 totals 12 residues. CDR3 nucleotide sequence: TGTGCCAGCAGCGAACTACCGGGACAGCAGTACTTC. Protein product: CASSELPGQQYF.

In this sample, this clonotype turned up many times. The rearrangement links TRBV5-1 to TRBJ2-1; D perhaps matches TRBD2 (6 bases). Trimming shortened V by 6 bases and J by 10 bases, and 14 bases separated the two germline ends. The V gene's germline CDR1 is SGHRS and CDR2 YFSETQ. CDR3 size: 12 residues. This CDR3 reads CASTRGWEEQFF. DNA for the CDR3: TGCGCCAGCACCCGGGGGTGGGAAGAGCAGTTCTTC. Supplemented by reference TRBV5-1 and TRBJ2-1, the full variable domain reads KAGVTQTPRYLIKTRGQQVTLSCSPISGHRSVSWYQQTPGQGLQFLFEYFSETQRNKGNFPGRFSGRQFSNSRSEMNVSTLELGDSALYLCASTRGWEEQFFGPGTRLTVL.

This clonotype was counted only a few times. The chain combines TRBV12-3 or TRBV12-4 with TRBJ2-3; 8 positions agree with TRBD1. This CDR3 is 14 amino acids long. Trimming removed 8 bases from V and 5 bases from J; junction bases left unmatched: 9. The CDR3 DNA follows: TGTGCCAGCCGTCAGCAGGGGGCTAAAGATACGCAGTATTTT. Amino acids: CASRQQGAKDTQYF.

This chain connects TRBV27 to TRBJ2-5; TRBD1 matches 7 bases. This CDR3 spans 16 amino acids. CDR1 and CDR2 (germline): MNHEY, SMNVEV (reference sequence). V lost 0 bases to trimming and J lost 5 bases; unmatched junction nucleotides: 9. DNA for the CDR3: TGTGCCAGCAGTTTATCGCAAGGACAGGTCGGCGAGACCCAGTACTTC. Its translation: CASSLSQGQVGETQYF.

This clonotype turned up a few times. CDR3 amino acids: CASSARTAGNTEAFF. DNA for the CDR3: TGTGCCAGTAGTGCTAGGACAGCCGGAAACACTGAAGCTTTCTTT. The chain joins TRBV19 to TRBJ1-1; tentative D call: TRBD1 (6 bases). V shed 5 bases and J shed 2 bases, with 15 bases lying between them. The CDR3 runs 15 residues. CDR1 and CDR2 (germline): LNHDA, SQIVND (reference sequence).

This clonotype was recorded at least ten times. The gene calls are TRBV5-1 and TRBJ1-1, with D possibly being TRBD1 (6 bases). Trimming took 7 bases from V and 0 from J, leaving 19 bases between them. CDR3 length equals 16 residues. Germline CDR1 SGHRS, CDR2 YFSETQ. The CDR3 bases are TGCGCCAGCGGAGTGGGGGGGGCGAGGATGAACACTGAAGCTTTCTTT. As protein: CASGVGGARMNTEAFF.

This clonotype was recorded a few times. This chain joins TRBV15 and TRBJ1-4; D ambiguous. This CDR3 is built from 14 residues. Germline V lookup: CDR1 LNHNV, CDR2 YYDKDF (reference sequence). Trimming shortened V by 0 bases and J by 1 base, and 3 bases separated the two germline ends. Written as DNA, the CDR3 is TGTGCCACCAGCAGAGAAGGAACTAATGAAAAACTGTTTTTT. It yields the protein CATSREGTNEKLFF.

This clonotype was counted at least ten times. The V call is TRBV29-1, the J call TRBJ2-1; 9 nucleotides line up with TRBD2. J lost 10 bases, V lost 3 bases, and 10 bases had no gene match. CDR3 length: 14 amino acids. Germline V CDR1 and CDR2: SQVTM, ANQGSEA. This CDR3 reads CSVEGSGGFSEQFF. In DNA, the CDR3 is TGCAGCGTTGAGGGAAGCGGGGGGTTTTCGGAGCAGTTCTTC.

This clonotype has more than one count but fewer than ten. V is TRBV12-3 or TRBV12-4 and J is TRBJ2-2, with unresolved D. V was shortened by 4 bases and J by 7 bases, with 7 bases between the two germline ends. This CDR3 region has 12 residues. In nucleotides, the CDR3 is TGTGCCAGCAGTTCCATCATCGGGGAGCTGTTTTTT. Translation gives CASSSIIGELFF.

The rearrangement uses TRBV10-3 and TRBJ2-3, with TRBD1 matching over 9 bases. V trimming: 3 bases; J trimming: 2 bases; junction bases outside the gene matches: 6. Germline-derived CDR1 and CDR2 are ENHRY and SYGVKD. The CDR3 is made up of 16 amino acids. The DNA of the CDR3 is TGTGCCATCAGTGATGGGACAGGGTATGACACAGATACGCAGTATTTT. This encodes CAISDGTGYDTDTQYF.

The genes are TRBV2 and TRBJ2-7; D is unclear. Trimming left V 5 bases short and J 0 bases short, with 8 bases between. This CDR3 is 13 amino acids long. CDR1 SNHLY and CDR2 FYNNEI come from the germline V gene. The CDR3: CASSRRYSYEQYF. The CDR3 bases are TGTGCCAGCAGTAGGCGATACTCCTACGAGCAGTACTTC.

There are many counts of this clonotype. The chain recombines TRBV6-6 with TRBJ1-5; 11 bases agree with TRBD1. The germline V gene encodes CDR1 MNHNY and CDR2 SVGAGI (reference sequence). V gave up 5 bases and J gave up 0 bases; unmatched junction bases: 9. The length of the CDR3 is 18 residues. Here the CDR3 reads CASSKGTGGTYSNQPQHF. In DNA form, the CDR3 reads TGTGCCAGCAGTAAGGGGACAGGGGGGACTTATAGCAATCAGCCCCAGCATTTT.

A few counts support this clonotype. The V and J genes are TRBV5-1 and TRBJ1-2; possible D gene TRBD1, 5 bases. CDR3 length: 16 amino acids. V was trimmed by 4 bases and J by 3 bases, leaving 19 bases between them. Germline V lookup: CDR1 SGHRS, CDR2 YFSETQ. CDR3 DNA sequence: TGCGCCAGCAGCCCGGAATCAGTGGGGGTCGACTATGGCTACACCTTC. Protein product: CASSPESVGVDYGYTF.

The sample holds a few counts of this clonotype. The rearrangement uses TRBV25-1 and TRBJ2-1, with TRBD2 matching 16 bases. This CDR3 is 18 amino acids long. Germline V gene data show CDR1 as MGHDK and CDR2 as SYGVNS. J lost 10 bases, V lost 4 bases, and 13 bases had no gene match. This chain's CDR3 is CASSGPGTSGGALFEQFF. CDR3 coding DNA: TGTGCCAGCAGTGGACCCGGGACTAGCGGGGGGGCCTTGTTCGAGCAGTTCTTC.

The V gene is TRBV10-3, the J gene TRBJ1-2, with D perhaps TRBD1 (6 bases). Between the trimmed V and J ends, which lost 11 bases and 8 bases, there was a span of 18 bases. Germline CDR1 and CDR2: ENHRY and SYGVKD. CDR3 length: 12 amino acids. The CDR3 DNA sequence: TGTGCCGCTCAGGGGAGGCCGGGCGGCTACACCTTC. It specifies CAAQGRPGGYTF.

This clonotype has only a few counts. The J gene is TRBJ2-3, the V gene TRBV20-1, with D perhaps TRBD1 (5 bases). Germline V CDR1 and CDR2: DFQATT, SNEGSKA (reference sequence). The CDR3 sequence is 14 residues long. Trimming shortened V by 2 bases and J by 4 bases, and 13 bases separated the two germline ends. DNA for the CDR3: TGCAGTGCTAGATTGGGGCGCAGGGCAGATACGCAGTATTTT. It yields the protein CSARLGRRADTQYF.

This clonotype has at least ten counts. V gene TRBV7-3 combines with J gene TRBJ1-6; D gene unclear. The ends were cut back, 4 bases at V and 7 bases at J, with 8 bases in the middle. Germline CDR1 reads SGHTA; CDR2 reads FQGTGA. This CDR3 has 13 amino acids. The CDR3 region is CASSSPPNSPLHF. The CDR3 DNA reads TGTGCCAGCAGCTCTCCCCCGAATTCACCCCTCCACTTT.

The table lists this clonotype with a few counts. The chain uses TRBV5-1 and TRBJ1-1; possibly TRBD1 for D (6 bases). This CDR3 has 14 residues. Trimming cost V 6 bases and J 2 bases, with 14 bases left between them. Germline CDR1 is SGHRS and CDR2 is YFSETQ. CDR3 bases: TGCGCCAGCACCCGGGGGGGGCGTAACACTGAAGCTTTCTTT. Its protein product is CASTRGGRNTEAFF.

This clonotype was seen more than once but under ten times. The gene calls are TRBV9 and TRBJ1-2; D is perhaps TRBD1 (5 bases). CDR1 is SGDLS and CDR2 is YYNGEE in the germline V gene. The V gene lost 3 bases and the J gene lost 3 bases, with 15 bases spanning the gap. The length of the CDR3 is 15 residues. CDR3 bases: TGTGCCAGCAGCGCCGACAGAACCCAGCACTATGGCTACACCTTC. It codes for CASSADRTQHYGYTF.

The chain uses TRBV10-2 and TRBJ1-2, with 7 bases fitting TRBD1. Germline V gene sequence: CDR1 WSHSY, CDR2 SAAADI. The CDR3 is 13 residues long. V lost 2 bases and J lost 8; bases outside the gene matches: 5. CDR3 residues: CASSETGEGGYTF. The CDR3 DNA sequence: TGCGCCAGCAGTGAGACAGGGGAGGGCGGCTACACCTTC.